This T cell receptor beta chain was captured in a study of early T cells in non-severe SARS-CoV-2 infection. Study details: From unsorted whole blood, bulk RNA was sequenced, and the chains remained unpaired.

As part of library construction, unique molecular identifiers were attached to individual cDNA molecules. TCRdb reprocessed the 5' RACE reads via MiXCR and lists one record per CDR3 protein. The sample has approximately 45,000 distinct CDR3 sequences, around 6.9% seen once. Losses at the gene ends were 0 bases for V and 3 bases for J; bases not matched to a gene: 4. Germline loops: CDR1 SNHLY, CDR2 FYNNEI. This CDR3 spans 16 amino acids. Points from the study as a whole: CD4 and private specificities were missed by VDJdb matching, which favored anti-spike CD8 responses.

This clonotype was seen ten or more times. Antigen: not known. This clonotype was sampled from an adult who was a healthcare worker with PCR-confirmed SARS-CoV-2 infection or an uninfected control (not recorded which). The specimen sequenced was whole blood. The gene calls are TRBV2 and TRBJ2-1; 8 nucleotides align to TRBD2. In nucleotides, the CDR3 is TGTGCCAGCAGTGAAGCCGGCGGGGGGAACTACAATGAGCAGTTCTTC. This codes for CASSEAGGGNYNEQFF. The whole variable domain, filled in from reference TRBV2 and TRBJ2-1, reads EPEVTQTPSHQVTQMGQEVILRCVPISNHLYFYWYRQILGQKVEFLVSFYNNEISEKSEIFDDQFSVERPDGSNFTLKIRSTKLEDSAMYFCASSEAGGGNYNEQFFGPGTRLTVL.